This T cell receptor beta chain was found in a study of blood T cell repertoires in COVID-19. Study in general: The United States, Italy and Spain supplied acute and convalescent COVID-19 samples. T cells, B-cell-depleted T cells, or PBMCs supplied cDNA or gDNA.

Authors' data handling: By means of reference gene primer amplification, nucleated cell counts were estimated. Method: immunoSEQ multiplex PCR; TCRdb's copy keeps in-frame clones and lacks some. The V and J calls and clone size were taken over from that table, and D and trimming were inferred from the DNA. The sample has approximately 35,000 clones, roughly nine tenths seen once; the top ten hold more than 9%. The CDR3 is 16 amino acids. Germline CDR1 is SGDLS and CDR2 is YYNGEE. Trimming took 4 bases from V and 1 from J; bases not matched to a gene: 10. The sequenced sample consisted of peripheral blood. The chain is built from TRBV9 and TRBJ1-1, with TRBD1 identical over 7 bases. The source is a human donor with active COVID-19. The donor label of this sample is uncertain. This CDR3 reads CASSLGEGGTNTEAFF. The CDR3 DNA reads as TGTGCCAGCAGCTTAGGGGAAGGGGGCACGAACACTGAAGCTTTCTTT.